A selection of T cell receptor beta chains follows, all from one sample in a study of T cell repertoires in cytomegalovirus infection. MiXCR was run by TCRdb on the reads, yielding one entry per CDR3 protein. The sample includes nearly 450,000 distinct CDR3 sequences, roughly 30% seen only once; the top ten take roughly an eighth. Material for sequencing was PBMCs. The receptors were sampled from a human donor in good health (CMV status not recorded). Some clones in this sample may be carry-over from other donors' samples. Both conserved end residues are part of each CDR3. The D gene is left open where the match is weak. Rows may omit the clone size; those that give it use once, few, many or a size class.

j_call clone_size d_call v_call cdr3_aa cdr3_nt
TRBJ1-2 few NA TRBV7-6 CASSLVSGADYGYTF TGTGCCAGCAGCTTAGTCTCCGGGGCCGACTATGGCTACACCTTC
TRBJ2-7 many TRBD1 TRBV6-6 CASRGQGYEQYF TGTGCCAGCAGGGGACAGGGCTACGAGCAGTACTTC
TRBJ2-1 few NA TRBV27 CASSQLGGGTSYNEQFF TGTGCCAGCAGCCAACTAGGGGGGGGTACTTCCTACAATGAGCAGTTCTTC
TRBJ2-7 NA NA TRBV23-1 CASSLAGYSYEQSF TGCGCCAGCAGTCTGGCAGGGTACTCCTACGAGCAGTCCTTC
TRBJ2-3 NA NA TRBV12-3/TRBV12-4 CASGPARGQADTQYF TGTGCCAGCGGCCCAGCACGGGGGCAGGCAGATACGCAGTATTTT
TRBJ1-2 many NA TRBV12-5 CASSTQTNYGYTF TGTGCTAGTAGTACCCAGACTAACTATGGCTACACCTTC
TRBJ2-3 few NA TRBV5-4 CASSWSMAASTDTQYF TGTGCCAGCAGCTGGAGTATGGCAGCTAGCACAGATACGCAGTATTTT
TRBJ1-6 NA TRBD1 TRBV7-9 CASQGGSYNSPLHF TGTGCCAGCCAGGGGGGCTCCTATAATTCACCCCTCCACTTT
TRBJ2-1 NA NA TRBV18 CASSPVRGPPGNEQFF TGTGCCAGCTCACCGGTCCGGGGCCCTCCGGGGAATGAGCAGTTCTTC
TRBJ2-7 NA TRBD1 TRBV2 CASWRTGVSQSSYEQYF TGTGCCAGCTGGAGGACAGGGGTTTCCCAATCCTCCTACGAGCAGTACTTC
TRBJ1-2 many TRBD1 TRBV4-1 CASSQGDSLYGYTF TGCGCCAGCAGCCAAGGGGACAGCCTGTATGGCTACACCTTC
TRBJ1-6 NA NA TRBV27 CASSPLSGVNSPLHF TGTGCCAGCAGTCCTCTGTCGGGGGTAAATTCACCCCTCCACTTT